These 31 T cell receptor beta chains share one sample of origin, sequenced in a study of cytomegalovirus exposure and HLA in healthy donors. Both 60 Vbeta primers and 13 Jbeta primers went into the PCR. TCRdb keeps only in-frame clones here, not all; method: immunoSEQ multiplex PCR. Of about 160,000 clones in the sample, around 78% were seen once. Sequencing was done on a sample of PBMCs. These receptors came from a middle-aged woman in good health and CMV-seronegative.

This chain uses TRBV29-1 with TRBJ1-4; D remains ambiguous. This CDR3 region has 13 residues. Per the germline V gene, CDR1 is SQVTM and CDR2 is ANQGSEA. V was clipped by 4 bases and J by 3 bases, with 9 bases between them. CDR3 amino acids: CSVGGGPNEKLFF. As DNA, the CDR3 is TGCAGCGTTGGGGGAGGTCCTAATGAAAAACTGTTTTTT. The complete variable domain, with remaining parts taken from reference TRBV29-1 and TRBJ1-4, reads SAVISQKPSRDICQRGTSLTIQCQVDSQVTMMFWYRQQPGQSLTLIATANQGSEATYESGFVIDKFPISRPNLTFSTLTVSNMSPEDSSIYLCSVGGGPNEKLFFGSGTQLSVL.

The V gene is TRBV5-1, the J gene TRBJ2-2; possible D gene TRBD1, 5 bases. V was pared by 0 bases and J by 3 bases, with 15 bases between. CDR1 is SGHRS and CDR2 is YFSETQ in the germline V gene. CDR3 length: 17 amino acids. The DNA of the CDR3 is TGCGCCAGCAGCTTGGCCAGGGTTTTAGCCCACACCGGGGAGCTGTTTTTT. Amino acids: CASSLARVLAHTGELFF.

CDR3 DNA: TGTGCCAGCAGCTACCGGACAGGGAGAGATGAGCAGTTCTTC. Translation: CASSYRTGRDEQFF. The V and J genes are TRBV14 and TRBJ2-1; 8 nucleotides align to TRBD1. The junction had 8 bases not matched to a gene; V was cut back by 5 bases and J by 8 bases. The germline V gene has CDR1 SGHDN and CDR2 FVKESK. The CDR3 sequence is 14 residues long. The whole variable domain, remainder taken from reference TRBV14 and TRBJ2-1, is EAGVTQFPSHSVIEKGQTVTLRCDPISGHDNLYWYRRVMGKEIKFLLHFVKESKQDESGMPNNRFLAERTGGTYSTLKVQPAELEDSGVYFCASSYRTGRDEQFFGPGTRLTVL.

The rearrangement uses TRBV19 and TRBJ1-2; 10 nucleotides align to TRBD1. The J segment lost 2 bases and the V segment lost 7 bases, leaving 10 bases of the junction unmatched. CDR3 length: 16 amino acids. Germline loops: CDR1 LNHDA, CDR2 SQIVND (reference sequence). The CDR3 is CASTAWTGGLNYGYTF. CDR3 sequence (DNA): TGTGCCAGTACGGCCTGGACAGGGGGTCTAAACTATGGCTACACCTTC.

V and J are TRBV11-2 and TRBJ2-3; TRBD1 matches at 11 bases. V was clipped by 4 bases and J by 1 base; unmatched bases: 4. The CDR3 runs 16 residues. Germline V gene data show CDR1 as SGHAT and CDR2 as FQNNGV. For the CDR3, the DNA is TGTGCCAGCAGCTGGACAGGGGGCGCCGGCACAGATACGCAGTATTTT. Its protein product is CASSWTGGAGTDTQYF.

CDR3 loop: CASSPGQNYEQYF. CDR3 DNA: TGTGCCAGCTCACCAGGACAGAATTACGAGCAGTACTTC. The chain carries TRBV18 and TRBJ2-7; D may be TRBD1 (6 bases). The V end was cut by 2 bases, the J end by 4 bases, with 9 bases between. Germline V lookup: CDR1 KGHSH, CDR2 LQKENI. The CDR3 runs to 13 residues.

The chain couples TRBV28 to TRBJ1-1; D might be TRBD1 (6 bases). Looked up from germline, CDR1 is MDHEN and CDR2 is SYDVKM. V lost 5 bases and J lost 9, with 25 bases in between. The CDR3 loop spans 16 amino acids. In nucleotides, the CDR3 is TGTGCCAGCAGTCCCCCAGGGGCGAATCAACCTACGAAAGCTTTCTTT. This sequence encodes CASSPPGANQPTKAFF.

This rearrangement joins TRBV2 to TRBJ2-1, with D perhaps TRBD1 (6 bases). The CDR3 spans 13 residues. Trimming cost V 4 bases and J 7 bases, with 11 bases left between them. CDR1 and CDR2 from the germline V gene are SNHLY and FYNNEI. The CDR3 is CASSVGGENEQFF. DNA for the CDR3: TGTGCCAGCAGTGTTGGGGGCGAAAATGAGCAGTTCTTC.

The genes are TRBV28 and TRBJ1-4, with 9 positions matching TRBD1. The CDR3 totals 15 residues. Unmatched junction bases numbered 6, after V lost 3 bases and J lost 7 bases. Germline V lookup: CDR1 MDHEN, CDR2 SYDVKM. CDR3 protein: CASSFVRQGGEKLFF. CDR3 in DNA: TGTGCCAGCAGTTTCGTCCGACAGGGGGGTGAAAAACTGTTTTTT. The full variable domain, with the rest looked up from reference TRBV28 and TRBJ1-4, is DVKVTQSSRYLVKRTGEKVFLECVQDMDHENMFWYRQDPGLGLRLIYFSYDVKMKEKGDIPEGYSVSREKKERFSLILESASTNQTSMYLCASSFVRQGGEKLFFGSGTQLSVL.

The V and J genes are TRBV5-5 and TRBJ1-2; 11 bases are a match to TRBD1. Trimming took 7 bases from V and 4 from J; bases not matched to a gene: 12. Germline V gene sequence: CDR1 SGHKS, CDR2 YYEKEE (reference sequence). This CDR3 contains 16 residues. Here the CDR3 DNA reads TGTGCCAGCGGTCCGGGACAGGGGGGAATGGGCTATGGCTACACCTTC. Its translation: CASGPGQGGMGYGYTF.

The chain has TRBV5-1 and TRBJ1-1; unclear D gene. V lost 0 bases, J lost 7 bases, and 16 bases lay in between. The CDR3 loop spans 15 amino acids. Germline V gives CDR1 SGHRS, CDR2 YFSETQ. In nucleotides, the CDR3 is TGCGCCAGCAGCTTGGGATTTGCGGGGATTGATGAAGCTTTCTTT. The encoded protein is CASSLGFAGIDEAFF.

The chain is built from TRBV11-2 and TRBJ2-7; 9 positions agree with TRBD1. The trim removed 5 bases at V and 6 bases at J, leaving 8 bases unmatched. The CDR3 is made up of 14 amino acids. Germline V lookup: CDR1 SGHAT, CDR2 FQNNGV. The DNA of the CDR3 is TGTGCCAGCAGCAGCTACCGGGACAGGGTCGAGCAGTACTTC. It yields the protein CASSSYRDRVEQYF.

This clone has more than one count but fewer than ten. The chain links TRBV18 to TRBJ1-1, with unresolved D. The CDR3 is 15 residues long. The V gene lost 2 bases and the J gene lost 4 bases, with 14 bases spanning the gap. Germline V gene sequence: CDR1 KGHSH, CDR2 LQKENI. CDR3 amino acids: CASSPFVGESTEAFF. DNA of the CDR3: TGTGCCAGCTCACCATTCGTGGGAGAGAGCACTGAAGCTTTCTTT.

The chain has TRBV10-1 and TRBJ2-2; TRBD2 might be the D (7 bases). The V and J ends lost 3 bases and 5 bases respectively, with 19 bases between them. CDR1 is WNHNN and CDR2 is SYGVQD in the germline V gene (reference sequence). The CDR3 runs 17 residues. CDR3 bases: TGCGCCAGCAGTGATCGAACAGGGAGGGCGACTACCGGGGAGCTGTTTTTT. This codes for CASSDRTGRATTGELFF.

The chain is built from TRBV2 and TRBJ2-5, with 9 bases that match TRBD1. The assigned J gene may be wrong: the sequence end matches TRBJ2-7 better. CDR1 is SNHLY and CDR2 is FYNNEI in the germline V gene. CDR3 length: 16 residues. CDR3 sequence (DNA): TGTGCCAGCAGTGAACCGGGACAGGGTGCCTCCTACGAGCAGTACTTC. Translation: CASSEPGQGASYEQYF.

This clone was seen more than once but under ten times. This chain connects TRBV27 to TRBJ2-1; 13 bases map to TRBD2. V trimming: 4 bases; J trimming: 2 bases; junction bases outside the gene matches: 8. The CDR3 is 18 residues long. Per the germline V gene, CDR1 is MNHEY and CDR2 is SMNVEV (reference sequence). The DNA of the CDR3 is TGTGCCAGCAGTTCGTTGAGACTAGCGGGGGGAGCCTACAATGAGCAGTTCTTC. It encodes CASSSLRLAGGAYNEQFF.

The DNA for the CDR3 is TGTGCCAGCTCAACAGGGTCAGATACGCAGTATTTT. Translating gives CASSTGSDTQYF. The genes are TRBV18 and TRBJ2-3; tentative D call: TRBD1 (6 bases). This CDR3 is 12 amino acids long. Germline CDR1 is KGHSH and CDR2 is LQKENI. Trimming shortened V by 5 bases and J by 4 bases, and 7 bases separated the two germline ends.

The genes are TRBV7-9 and TRBJ2-7; D perhaps matches TRBD2 (5 bases). The germline V gene encodes CDR1 SEHNR and CDR2 FQNEAQ (reference sequence). Trimming left V 5 bases short and J 4 bases short, with 9 bases between. The CDR3 runs to 12 residues. CDR3 nucleotide sequence: TGTGCCAGCAGCGGAGGTGCGTACGAGCAGTACTTC. Residues: CASSGGAYEQYF.

V and J are TRBV10-2 and TRBJ2-7, with 8 positions matching TRBD1. The germline V gene encodes CDR1 WSHSY and CDR2 SAAADI. The CDR3 sequence is 15 residues long. Trimming cost V 5 bases and J 5 bases; bases outside gene matches: 11. The CDR3 reads CASSQPGQGRHEQYF. The CDR3 DNA sequence: TGCGCCAGCAGTCAACCAGGACAGGGCAGGCACGAGCAGTACTTC.

The chain links TRBV6-1 to TRBJ2-2; D is perhaps TRBD1 (6 bases). Trimming shortened V by 6 bases and J by 9 bases, and 14 bases separated the two germline ends. The germline V gene encodes CDR1 MNHNS and CDR2 SASEGT. This CDR3 contains 13 residues. The CDR3 region is CASRNRGHRELFF. CDR3 DNA: TGTGCCAGCAGAAACCGGGGACACAGGGAGCTGTTTTTT.

The chain's CDR3 is CASSFTSGTGAEQYF. The CDR3 coding sequence is TGTGCCAGCAGCTTTACCTCCGGGACAGGGGCCGAGCAGTACTTC. The chain recombines TRBV7-8 with TRBJ2-5, with TRBD1 matching over 10 bases. The assigned J gene may be wrong: the sequence end matches TRBJ2-7 better. The germline V gene encodes CDR1 SGHVS and CDR2 FQNEAQ. The CDR3 contains 15 residues.

V usage is TRBV19 and J usage is TRBJ1-5; TRBD1 agrees at 11 bases. CDR1 and CDR2 from the germline V gene are LNHDA and SQIVND (reference sequence). This CDR3 comprises 15 residues. After removal of 7 bases from V and 4 bases from J, the junction contained 6 bases not matched to a gene. The CDR3 nucleotides read TGTGCCAGTAAGGGACAGGGGGTTCGAAATCAGCCCCAGCATTTT. The encoded protein is CASKGQGVRNQPQHF.

The CDR3: CASSVEGQNGYTF. The CDR3 nucleotides read TGTGCCAGCAGCGTAGAGGGACAGAATGGCTACACCTTC. The chain carries TRBV9 and TRBJ1-2; 7 bases line up with TRBD1. Germline-derived CDR1 and CDR2 are SGDLS and YYNGEE. CDR3 length: 13 residues. V was clipped by 0 bases and J by 6 bases; unmatched bases: 2.

The chain couples TRBV7-6 to TRBJ2-5; tentative D call: TRBD1 (6 bases). This CDR3 contains 15 residues. The ends were cut back, 2 bases at V and 0 bases at J, with 10 bases in the middle. CDR1 is SGHVS, CDR2 FNYEAQ, per germline. CDR3 sequence reads: CASSLFTGHQETQYF. CDR3 in DNA: TGTGCCAGCAGCTTATTCACAGGGCACCAAGAGACCCAGTACTTC.

The J gene is TRBJ2-3, the V gene TRBV27; maybe TRBD2 (5 bases). This CDR3 region has 12 residues. Trimming took off 6 bases at V and 9 bases at J, with 13 bases between the two ends. The germline CDR1 and CDR2 sequences are MNHEY and SMNVEV (reference sequence). The CDR3 is CASRLGEGTQYF. The CDR3 DNA follows: TGTGCCAGCAGACTAGGCGAAGGGACGCAGTATTTT.

The genes are TRBV28 and TRBJ1-2, with D possibly TRBD1 on 5 matching bases. The CDR3 sequence is 16 residues long. Trimming took 4 bases from V and 4 from J, leaving 19 bases between them. Germline V lookup: CDR1 MDHEN, CDR2 SYDVKM. For the CDR3, the DNA is TGTGCCAGCAGTTCAATAAGATTTGGACACCTCTATGGCTACACCTTC. Translated, it gives CASSSIRFGHLYGYTF.

V and J are TRBV18 and TRBJ1-2, with 11 bases fitting TRBD1. The CDR3 consists of 15 residues. With V trimmed by 3 bases and J by 4 bases, 4 bases remained unmatched. Germline V CDR1 and CDR2: KGHSH, LQKENI. This CDR3 reads CASSPDRGLSYGYTF. The CDR3 DNA sequence: TGTGCCAGCTCACCGGACAGGGGGCTGAGCTATGGCTACACCTTC.

V is TRBV5-1 and J is TRBJ2-6, with a possible D match to TRBD1 (6 bases). Deletions cut 5 bases from V and 4 bases from J, with 10 bases between. This CDR3 region has 14 residues. CDR1 and CDR2 from the germline V gene are SGHRS and YFSETQ. The CDR3, as DNA: TGCGCCAGCAGTGGGGGCTCCGGGGCCAACGTCCTGACTTTC. As protein: CASSGGSGANVLTF.

The chain uses TRBV14 and TRBJ2-1; possible D gene TRBD1, 5 bases. Trimming pared 1 base from V and 9 bases from J, leaving 10 bases between. The CDR3 contains 13 residues. Germline V gene sequence: CDR1 SGHDN, CDR2 FVKESK. This CDR3 reads CASSQAARVEQFF. CDR3 DNA: TGTGCCAGCAGCCAAGCCGCCAGGGTTGAGCAGTTCTTC.

This rearrangement joins TRBV19 to TRBJ1-1; the D gene is possibly TRBD1 (5 bases). The V end was cut by 1 base, the J end by 12 bases, with 9 bases between. Germline values: CDR1 LNHDA, CDR2 SQIVND (reference sequence). The CDR3 consists of 11 residues. CDR3 nucleotide sequence: TGTGCCAGTAGTATAGGCAGGGCGTCTTTCTTT. Encoded protein: CASSIGRASFF. Supplemented by reference TRBV19 and TRBJ1-1, the full variable domain reads DGGITQSPKYLFRKEGQNVTLSCEQNLNHDAMYWYRQDPGQGLRLIYYSQIVNDFQKGDIAEGYSVSREKKESFPLTVTSAQKNPTAFYLCASSIGRASFFGQGTRLTVV.

The DNA of the CDR3 is TGTGCCAGCAGCAGACTAGTCTCCTACAATGAGCAGTTCTTC. It specifies CASSRLVSYNEQFF. V and J are TRBV27 and TRBJ2-1; D may be TRBD2 (6 bases). CDR1 MNHEY and CDR2 SMNVEV come from the germline V gene (reference sequence). V was shortened by 6 bases and J by 0 bases, with 9 bases between the two germline ends. The CDR3 extends over 14 amino acids.